This TCR beta chain is from a study of OX40 agonist ivuxolimab in advanced cancers. For the study at large: The dose-escalation group included hepatocellular carcinoma, melanoma, renal cell carcinoma and head and neck cancer.

Sampling of blood occurred at baseline, cycle 4 day 1, and cycle 7 day 1. Study-wide results and limits: The 0.1-3.0 mg/kg partial responders had among the lowest clonal expansion.

Remarks on this clone: Its specificity is not known.

CDR3 size: 17 residues. Germline lookup yields CDR1 LGHNT and CDR2 FRNRAP. V gave up 7 bases and J gave up 1 base, with 21 bases separating them. Sequencing was performed with immunoSEQ multiplex PCR; in TCRdb, only in-frame clones are kept and a portion is missing. The sample lists fewer than 80,000 clones, around 73% seen once, with 1.5% to 2% in the top ten. The sequencing here drew on CD4+ or CD8+ T cells sorted from blood, taken in a trial of the OX40 agonist ivuxolimab. This clonotype was obtained from an adult with an advanced solid tumor such as melanoma, head and neck, liver or kidney cancer. J is TRBJ2-3 and V is TRBV12-5; perhaps TRBD2 as D (6 bases). The CDR3 nucleotides are TGTGCTAGTGCCCCGGGGGTAGGCACATCGGGCACAGATACGCAGTATTTT. It codes for CASAPGVGTSGTDTQYF.